Each of the 9 T cell receptor beta chains below was sequenced from the same sample in a study of read filtering for tumor transcriptome and immune sequencing (dated by TCRdb to 2018 to 2020). Sequenced using an Illumina HiSeq 4000. The Immunoverse kit was used to build TCR libraries from roughly 440 ng RNA, with molecular barcoded adaptors covering alpha/delta and beta/gamma chains. TCRdb redid the processing of the public reads, applying fastp at Q25 and MiXCR, and retained in-frame beta chains. CDR3 protein duplicates are merged, each entry listing the most common genes and DNA. The sample table holds some 130,000 distinct CDR3 sequences, of which less than 15% were seen once. 7.5% to 10% of the sample belongs to the ten largest clones. Sequencing was performed on a population of CD138-negative cells sorted from bone marrow. What this sample's cell subset or site label stands for: bone marrow mononuclear cells depleted of CD138+ plasma/myeloma cells by negative magnetic selection. The origin of the receptors is a donor aged 40 or older with multiple myeloma.

There are many counts of this clonotype. This rearrangement joins TRBV13 to TRBJ1-4; 7 positions match TRBD1. The length of the CDR3 is 14 residues. Germline V gene sequence: CDR1 PRHDT, CDR2 FYEKMQ (reference sequence). V lost 4 bases and J lost 10; bases outside the gene matches: 9. Written as DNA, the CDR3 is TGTGCCAGCAGCTCCGACAGGGCACGGGGAAAACTGTTTTTT. Protein product: CASSSDRARGKLFF.

This clonotype showed up many times. V gene TRBV20-1 combines with J gene TRBJ2-5; D is perhaps TRBD2 (6 bases). Germline V CDR1 and CDR2: DFQATT, SNEGSKA (reference sequence). CDR3 size: 13 residues. V lost 3 bases to trimming and J lost 1 base, with 9 bases between them. CDR3: CSARRGIQETQYF. The CDR3, as DNA: TGCAGTGCTAGGCGCGGGATCCAAGAGACCCAGTACTTC.

Points on this clonotype: A much more abundant neighbour one base away suggests this may be a read error. The chain has TRBV10-2 and TRBJ2-1; D may be TRBD1 or TRBD2 (6 bases each). Germline CDR1 is WSHSY and CDR2 is SAAADI. This CDR3 contains 15 residues. CDR3 in DNA: TGCGCCAGCAGCCAGGGGACTCTTGCCTACAATGGGCAGTTCTTC. This encodes CASSQGTLAYNGQFF.

This clonotype was seen more than once but under ten times. This sequence joins TRBV5-1 and TRBJ2-5, with D perhaps TRBD1 or TRBD2 (7 bases each). V dropped 6 bases and J dropped 5 bases, with 17 bases sitting between them. Germline V CDR1 and CDR2: SGHRS, YFSETQ. There are 14 residues in the CDR3. CDR3 DNA sequence: TGCGCCAGCACCCTGACAGGGCGGGGGGAGACCCAGTACTTC. Protein sequence: CASTLTGRGETQYF. Drawing the rest from reference TRBV5-1 and TRBJ2-5, the complete variable domain is KAGVTQTPRYLIKTRGQQVTLSCSPISGHRSVSWYQQTPGQGLQFLFEYFSETQRNKGNFPGRFSGRQFSNSRSEMNVSTLELGDSALYLCASTLTGRGETQYFGPGTRLLVL.

A remark on this clonotype: Since a much larger clone is just one base distant, this may be a read error. V usage is TRBV12-3 or TRBV12-4 and J usage is TRBJ2-1, with 7 bases lining up with TRBD1. CDR3 length equals 16 residues. For the CDR3, the DNA is TGTGCCAGCAGTTCGCCTCAGACAGGGAGCTACAATGAGCGGTTCTTC. Translated: CASSSPQTGSYNERFF.

This clonotype was seen at least ten times. The CDR3: CSVEAFRAGLEAFF. The CDR3 DNA follows: TGCAGCGTTGAAGCATTCCGGGCAGGGCTTGAAGCTTTCTTT. This sequence joins TRBV29-1 and TRBJ1-1; perhaps TRBD1 as D (5 bases). Trimming shortened V by 1 base and J by 7 bases, and 16 bases separated the two germline ends. The length of the CDR3 is 14 residues. The germline V gene has CDR1 SQVTM and CDR2 ANQGSEA. The variable domain in full, with the rest retrieved from reference TRBV29-1 and TRBJ1-1, is SAVISQKPSRDICQRGTSLTIQCQVDSQVTMMFWYRQQPGQSLTLIATANQGSEATYESGFVIDKFPISRPNLTFSTLTVSNMSPEDSSIYLCSVEAFRAGLEAFFGQGTRLTVV.

Points on this clonotype: A much larger clone differs from this one at a single base, so this may be a read error. The chain recombines TRBV9 with TRBJ2-2; TRBD2 agrees at 7 bases. This CDR3 is 15 amino acids long. CDR1 SGDLS and CDR2 YYNGEE come from the germline V gene. J gave up 6 bases and V 2 bases, and 7 bases lay outside the gene matches. The CDR3 DNA sequence: TGTGCCAGCAGCGTTCGACGGGGAGGGTCCGGGGAGCTGTTTTTT. Translated, it gives CASSVRRGGSGELFF.

J is TRBJ2-2 and V is TRBV7-6; D gene ambiguous. There are 15 residues in the CDR3. Germline V gene lookup returns CDR1 SGHVS and CDR2 FNYEAQ. Trimming removed 0 bases at V and 4 bases at J, with 9 bases between. CDR3 protein: CASSLAYGGTGELFF. CDR3 DNA: TGTGCCAGCAGCTTAGCGTACGGTGGCACCGGGGAGCTGTTTTTT.

V and J are TRBV7-3 and TRBJ2-2, with D perhaps given as TRBD1 or TRBD2 (5 bases each). The CDR3 contains 15 residues. Germline V gene data show CDR1 as SGHTA and CDR2 as FQGTGA. V lost 2 bases to trimming and J lost 6 bases, with 13 bases between them. As DNA, the CDR3 is TGTGCCAGCAGCTTATACCGGGACCGTCCCGGGGAGCTGTTTTTT. Protein product: CASSLYRDRPGELFF.